The 15 T cell receptor beta chains presented below share a single source sample, sequenced in a study of T cell responses to AZD1222 COVID-19 vaccine (dated by TCRdb to about 2021). Receptors were amplified or captured by the immunoSEQ multiplex PCR assay. In TCRdb, the immuneACCESS table is reduced to in-frame sequences with V and J assigned. These tables do not hold every clone; where another copy was compared, an unresolved V gene accounts for under half, and the others remain unexplained. The table for this sample lists around 160,000 clones; approximately 94% of them were counted only once. The ten biggest clones cover 5.1% of the sample. The intended sense of this specimen's time point label: about 28 days (+/-7) after the second vaccine dose. The source material was peripheral blood, sampled 28 days after the second AZD1222 dose. The receptor set was obtained from an adult who received the AZD1222 COVID-19 vaccine.

The chain employs TRBV6-2 or TRBV6-3 and TRBJ2-1, with D unclear. Germline lookup yields CDR1 MNHEY and CDR2 SVGEGT. V shed 4 bases and J shed 7 bases, with 8 bases lying between them. The CDR3 is 12 residues long. The CDR3 sequence: CASSSTANEQFF. The CDR3 coding sequence is TGTGCCAGCAGTTCCACCGCAAATGAGCAGTTCTTC.

This sequence joins TRBV7-8 and TRBJ2-2, with TRBD2 identical over 13 bases. The V gene's germline CDR1 is SGHVS and CDR2 FQNEAQ. With V trimmed by 2 bases and J by 7 bases, 16 bases remained unmatched. CDR3 size: 20 residues. CDR3 protein: CASSLPVGLAGVVRVGELFF. In DNA form, the CDR3 reads TGTGCCAGCAGCTTACCCGTAGGACTAGCGGGAGTAGTGAGGGTCGGGGAGCTGTTTTTT. Full variable domain (outside the CDR3, taken from reference TRBV7-8 and TRBJ2-2): GAGVSQSPRYKVAKRGQDVALRCDPISGHVSLFWYQQALGQGPEFLTYFQNEAQLDKSGLPSDRFFAERPEGSVSTLKIQRTQQEDSAVYLCASSLPVGLAGVVRVGELFFGEGSRLTVL.

J is TRBJ1-4 and V is TRBV19; a possible D gene is TRBD1 (5 bases). The CDR3 loop spans 17 amino acids. Trimming left V 3 bases short and J 5 bases short, with 19 bases between. Germline V gene sequence: CDR1 LNHDA, CDR2 SQIVND (reference sequence). The CDR3 is CASSIGRGREGNEKLFF. The CDR3 coding sequence is TGTGCCAGTAGTATCGGTCGGGGCCGGGAGGGGAATGAAAAACTGTTTTTT.

The count of this clone is one. The chain links TRBV6-1 to TRBJ2-1, with 10 bases matching TRBD2. The CDR3 length is 16 residues. Unmatched junction bases numbered 3, after V lost 3 bases and J lost 1 base. Germline CDR1 is MNHNS and CDR2 is SASEGT. The CDR3 nucleotides are TGTGCCAGCAGTGAGGCTAGCGGGAGTTCCTACAATGAGCAGTTCTTC. This codes for CASSEASGSSYNEQFF.

The genes are TRBV28 and TRBJ1-2, with D unclear. The length of the CDR3 is 16 residues. V shed 4 bases and J shed 0 bases, with 15 bases lying between them. Per the germline V gene, CDR1 is MDHEN and CDR2 is SYDVKM. CDR3 loop: CASSSQYSWANYGYTF. For the CDR3, the DNA is TGTGCCAGCAGTTCACAGTATAGCTGGGCTAACTATGGCTACACCTTC.

The chain carries TRBV7-9 and TRBJ1-1, with 7 positions matching TRBD1. The CDR3 covers 15 residues. Trimming at V came to 5 bases and at J to 1 base, leaving 7 bases not matched to a gene. Germline values: CDR1 SEHNR, CDR2 FQNEAQ (reference sequence). The CDR3 DNA follows: TGTGCCAGCAGCACAAGGACAGGCCCGAACACTGAAGCTTTCTTT. Protein sequence: CASSTRTGPNTEAFF. The whole variable domain, filled in from reference TRBV7-9 and TRBJ1-1, reads DTGVSQNPRHKITKRGQNVTFRCDPISEHNRLYWYRQTLGQGPEFLTYFQNEAQLEKSRLLSDRFSAERPKGSFSTLEIQRTEQGDSAMYLCASSTRTGPNTEAFFGQGTRLTVV.

The gene calls are TRBV5-1 and TRBJ2-3; D remains ambiguous. This CDR3 comprises 11 residues. The germline V and J ends were trimmed by 0 bases and 6 bases, with 2 bases remaining between them. Per the germline V gene, CDR1 is SGHRS and CDR2 is YFSETQ. CDR3 sequence (DNA): TGCGCCAGCAGCTTGGGGGATACGCAGTATTTT. Its protein product is CASSLGDTQYF.

The V call is TRBV28, the J call TRBJ1-1; no clear D gene. The CDR3 has 11 residues. Germline CDR1 MDHEN, CDR2 SYDVKM. Trimming took off 5 bases at V and 4 bases at J, with 5 bases between the two ends. The CDR3 loop reads CASSPRTEAFF. DNA for the CDR3: TGTGCCAGCAGTCCCCGCACTGAAGCTTTCTTT.

The chain links TRBV7-2 to TRBJ1-1; the D gene is possibly TRBD1 (5 bases). With 5 bases removed from V and 4 bases from J, the gap between germline ends came to 14 bases. CDR1 is SGHTA and CDR2 is FQGNSA in the germline V gene. The CDR3 length is 14 residues. The CDR3 loop reads CASSNDRVVTEAFF. In DNA form, the CDR3 reads TGTGCCAGCAGCAATGACAGAGTCGTCACTGAAGCTTTCTTT.

The rearrangement joins TRBV1 to TRBJ1-6; TRBD1 is the table's D call, not checked against the DNA. TRBV1 constitutes a pseudogene. The length of the CDR3 is 16 residues. The CDR3 sequence: CTSSQAKGAYNSPLHF. CDR3 bases: TGCACCAGCAGCCAAGCGAAGGGGGCCTATAATTCACCCCTCCACTTT.

V usage is TRBV5-4 and J usage is TRBJ1-2; D might be TRBD1 (6 bases). The germline V and J ends were trimmed by 4 bases and 2 bases, with 12 bases remaining between them. CDR3 size: 14 residues. CDR1 is SGHNT, CDR2 YYREEE, per germline (reference sequence). The CDR3 DNA is TGTGCCAGCAGCCCCCGGACAGCAAACTATGGCTACACCTTC. It encodes CASSPRTANYGYTF.

The chain employs TRBV25-1 and TRBJ2-5, with 9 positions matching TRBD1. The CDR3 sequence is 14 residues long. The junction had 8 bases not matched to a gene; V was cut back by 8 bases and J by 4 bases. CDR1 is MGHDK, CDR2 SYGVNS, per germline. The CDR3 protein is CASLGQGQSETQYF. The CDR3 DNA follows: TGTGCCAGCCTAGGACAGGGGCAATCAGAGACCCAGTACTTC.

The V and J genes are TRBV10-1 and TRBJ2-4; D is possibly TRBD1 (6 bases). The CDR3 is made up of 15 amino acids. V lost 2 bases and J lost 1, with 9 bases in between. Germline-derived CDR1 and CDR2 are WNHNN and SYGVQD (reference sequence). The CDR3 protein is CASSETQGAKNIQYF. The DNA for the CDR3 is TGCGCCAGCAGTGAGACTCAGGGGGCCAAAAACATTCAGTACTTC.

The chain combines TRBV2 with TRBJ2-7; TRBD2 is a possible D gene (6 bases). The CDR3 is 14 amino acids. Germline CDR1 SNHLY, CDR2 FYNNEI. V lost 4 bases, J lost 1 base, and 11 bases lay in between. The DNA for the CDR3 is TGTGCCAGCAGTGGCGGGGCACCTTCCTACGAGCAGTACTTC. It yields the protein CASSGGAPSYEQYF. Using reference TRBV2 and TRBJ2-7 for the parts outside the CDR3, the full variable domain is EPEVTQTPSHQVTQMGQEVILRCVPISNHLYFYWYRQILGQKVEFLVSFYNNEISEKSEIFDDQFSVERPDGSNFTLKIRSTKLEDSAMYFCASSGGAPSYEQYFGPGTRLTVT.

The chain couples TRBV29-1 to TRBJ1-2; D remains ambiguous. With 5 bases removed from V and 2 bases from J, the gap between germline ends came to 9 bases. There are 12 residues in the CDR3. CDR1 SQVTM and CDR2 ANQGSEA come from the germline V gene. The CDR3 nucleotides read TGCAGCGTTTCACCACAAAACTATGGCTACACCTTC. Its translation: CSVSPQNYGYTF. Variable domain in full (rest from reference TRBV29-1 and TRBJ1-2): SAVISQKPSRDICQRGTSLTIQCQVDSQVTMMFWYRQQPGQSLTLIATANQGSEATYESGFVIDKFPISRPNLTFSTLTVSNMSPEDSSIYLCSVSPQNYGYTFGSGTRLTVV.